Following are 26 T cell receptor beta chains from one sample sequenced in a study of blood T cell repertoires in COVID-19. This table comes from immunoSEQ multiplex PCR, and its TCRdb copy is limited to in-frame clones, with some not included. This table holds over 130,000 clones, around 82% found once. Sequencing used peripheral blood. These receptors were collected from a human donor in a cohort sampled during active COVID-19.

The J gene is TRBJ2-7, the V gene TRBV27; 8 bases agree with TRBD1. V gave up 3 bases and J gave up 3 bases; unmatched junction bases: 7. CDR1 MNHEY and CDR2 SMNVEV come from the germline V gene (reference sequence). The CDR3 has 15 amino acids. The CDR3 nucleotides read TGTGCCAGCAGTTTGGGGCAGGGGGCTCTCTACGAGCAGTACTTC. This codes for CASSLGQGALYEQYF.

Regarding this clone: An end of the junction differs from the germline gene, which may be a read error. The chain links TRBV7-7 to TRBJ2-1; D may be TRBD2 (6 bases). The CDR3 extends over 15 amino acids. Germline assignment: CDR1 SSHAT and CDR2 FNYEAQ (reference sequence). The CDR3 sequence is CASSEEPGGAWEQFF. The DNA of the CDR3 is TGTGCTAGCAGCGAGGAACCGGGCGGGGCGTGGGAGCAGTTCTTC. Combining the CDR3 with reference TRBV7-7 and TRBJ2-1 gives the whole variable domain GAGVSQSPRYKVTKRGQDVTLRCDPISSHATLYWYQQALGQGPEFLTYFNYEAQPDKSGLPSDRFSAERPEGSISTLTIQRTEQRDSAMYRCASSEEPGGAWEQFFGPGTRLTVL.

CDR3 in amino acids: CASSFAPGQGAREQFF. The DNA for the CDR3 is TGTGCCAGCAGTTTTGCCCCGGGACAGGGGGCTAGAGAGCAGTTCTTC. V and J are TRBV28 and TRBJ2-1, with TRBD1 identical over 12 bases. The CDR3 is 16 amino acids. The junction had 10 bases not matched to a gene; V was cut back by 3 bases and J by 10 bases. CDR1 and CDR2 from the germline V gene are MDHEN and SYDVKM.

V is TRBV6-5 and J is TRBJ1-2; D unclear. The CDR3 is made up of 13 amino acids. Germline V gene data show CDR1 as MNHEY and CDR2 as SVGAGI. The V end was cut by 5 bases, the J end by 3 bases, with 10 bases between. CDR3 residues: CASSQQVDYGYTF. As DNA, the CDR3 is TGTGCCAGCAGTCAACAAGTGGACTATGGCTACACCTTC.

The rearrangement links TRBV5-4 to TRBJ1-2; 10 bases map to TRBD1. V gave up 4 bases and J gave up 4 bases; unmatched junction bases: 4. Germline V lookup: CDR1 SGHNT, CDR2 YYREEE (reference sequence). This CDR3 contains 14 residues. Here the CDR3 reads CASSRTGGTYGYTF. In nucleotides, the CDR3 is TGTGCCAGCAGCCGGACAGGGGGAACCTATGGCTACACCTTC.

The chain employs TRBV27 and TRBJ2-1, with a tentative D call TRBD1 (7 bases). The V end lost 2 bases, the J end lost 6 bases, and 14 bases lay between the germline ends. CDR1 is MNHEY, CDR2 SMNVEV, per germline (reference sequence). The CDR3 totals 15 residues. The CDR3, as DNA: TGTGCCAGCAGTTTACAACAGGGGAGGATCAATGAGCAGTTCTTC. Its translation is CASSLQQGRINEQFF.

The V gene is TRBV4-1, the J gene TRBJ2-7; 11 positions agree with TRBD2. The CDR3 consists of 15 residues. V shed 1 base, J shed 5 bases, and the junction held 4 bases outside the gene matches. From germline, CDR1 is MGHRA and CDR2 YSYEKL. The CDR3 nucleotides read TGCGCCAGCAGCCAAGGACTAGCGGGGTTGGACGAGCAGTACTTC. Translated, it gives CASSQGLAGLDEQYF.

This chain joins TRBV5-1 and TRBJ2-7, with 7 bases lining up with TRBD1. Germline-derived CDR1 and CDR2 are SGHRS and YFSETQ. The CDR3 covers 15 residues. The V and J ends lost 1 base and 4 bases, in that order; junction bases with no gene match: 8. CDR3 in amino acids: CASSLFPTGMYEQYF. In DNA form, the CDR3 reads TGCGCCAGCAGCTTGTTCCCGACAGGGATGTACGAGCAGTACTTC.

V gene TRBV11-2 combines with J gene TRBJ1-2; D call uncertain. Per germline, CDR1 SGHAT and CDR2 FQNNGV. Trimming stripped 2 bases from V and 5 bases from J, with 6 bases between. The CDR3 totals 12 residues. The CDR3 DNA is TGTGCCAGCAGCTTATTGCAGTATGGCTACACCTTC. This codes for CASSLLQYGYTF.

The J gene is TRBJ2-7, the V gene TRBV6-5; D is unclear. Per germline, CDR1 MNHEY and CDR2 SVGAGI. This CDR3 spans 11 amino acids. The V end was cut by 2 bases, the J end by 4 bases, with 3 bases between. In DNA, the CDR3 is TGTGCCAGCAGTTACCGTTACGAGCAGTACTTC. The encoded protein is CASSYRYEQYF.

This chain joins TRBV5-4 and TRBJ2-7; TRBD2 aligns across 7 bases. The V gene end was trimmed by 0 bases and the J gene end by 9 bases; junction bases not matched to a gene: 3. CDR3 length equals 12 residues. In germline, CDR1 is SGHNT, CDR2 YYREEE (reference sequence). The CDR3: CASSLDTGGQYF. The CDR3 bases are TGTGCCAGCAGCTTGGACACGGGAGGGCAGTACTTC.

The chain couples TRBV28 to TRBJ2-4, with 8 bases matching TRBD1. The CDR3 extends over 14 amino acids. The V segment lost 0 bases and the J segment 9 bases; nucleotides outside the gene matches: 4. Germline-derived CDR1 and CDR2 are MDHEN and SYDVKM. The CDR3 DNA is TGTGCCAGCAGTTTATGGACAGGGACAGGCATTCAGTACTTC. It is translated as CASSLWTGTGIQYF.

This chain uses TRBV19 with TRBJ1-3, with a possible D match to TRBD1 (5 bases). Germline CDR1 reads LNHDA; CDR2 reads SQIVND (reference sequence). The CDR3 has 15 amino acids. V shed 3 bases and J shed 0 bases, with 9 bases lying between them. CDR3: CASSMGRFSGNTIYF. DNA for the CDR3: TGTGCCAGTAGTATGGGGCGGTTCTCTGGAAACACCATATATTTT.

This chain uses TRBV6-5 with TRBJ1-5; 9 bases line up with TRBD1. V shed 5 bases and J 7 bases; nucleotides not matched to a gene: 6. Germline V gene data show CDR1 as MNHEY and CDR2 as SVGAGI. The length of the CDR3 is 14 residues. DNA for the CDR3: TGTGCCAGCAGTCGGACAGGGGACCGACAGCCCCAGCATTTT. This sequence encodes CASSRTGDRQPQHF.

The V gene is TRBV27, the J gene TRBJ2-7, with 8 nucleotides matching TRBD1. The CDR3 has 15 residues. The V and J ends lost 6 bases and 3 bases, in that order; junction bases with no gene match: 10. Per germline, CDR1 MNHEY and CDR2 SMNVEV (reference sequence). CDR3 nucleotide sequence: TGTGCCAGCAGGAGTGACCGGGACAGGTACTACGAGCAGTACTTC. Residues: CASRSDRDRYYEQYF.

J is TRBJ1-4 and V is TRBV28; TRBD1 is a possible D gene (5 bases). V was cut by 4 bases and J by 8 bases, with 17 bases left in between. CDR1 is MDHEN and CDR2 is SYDVKM in the germline V gene. The CDR3 is 15 residues long. CDR3 in amino acids: CASSSSRAGWEKLFF. The CDR3 nucleotides are TGTGCCAGCAGTTCCAGTCGGGCAGGGTGGGAAAAACTGTTTTTT.

V is TRBV2 and J is TRBJ1-2, with 8 bases matching TRBD1. Germline V gene sequence: CDR1 SNHLY, CDR2 FYNNEI. There are 14 residues in the CDR3. The J segment lost 6 bases and the V segment lost 6 bases, leaving 9 bases of the junction unmatched. The CDR3 sequence is CASRRGQALHGYTF. CDR3 nucleotide sequence: TGTGCCAGCAGGAGGGGACAGGCATTACATGGCTACACCTTC.

The gene calls are TRBV6-5 and TRBJ1-5; 7 bases are shared with TRBD1. V lost 8 bases and J lost 2; bases outside the gene matches: 3. This CDR3 is 13 amino acids long. In germline, CDR1 is MNHEY, CDR2 SVGAGI. CDR3 residues: CASPDRGNQPQHF. The CDR3 DNA follows: TGTGCCAGCCCCGACAGGGGCAATCAGCCCCAGCATTTT.

This clone showed up just a few times. This chain uses TRBV19 with TRBJ2-7, with 7 bases matching TRBD1. The V segment lost 5 bases and the J segment 2 bases; nucleotides outside the gene matches: 6. Germline V lookup: CDR1 LNHDA, CDR2 SQIVND (reference sequence). This CDR3 spans 14 amino acids. The CDR3 protein is CASSQRTGPYEQYF. CDR3 sequence (DNA): TGTGCCAGTAGTCAGAGGACAGGACCCTACGAGCAGTACTTC.

The chain couples TRBV6-5 to TRBJ1-3, with no clear D. From germline, CDR1 is MNHEY and CDR2 SVGAGI. Trimming left V 0 bases short and J 0 bases short, with 9 bases between. The CDR3 loop spans 16 amino acids. The CDR3 nucleotides read TGTGCCAGCAGTTACTCGAGTCCGAGCTCTGGAAACACCATATATTTT. Its translation is CASSYSSPSSGNTIYF.

With regard to this clone: This specimen includes other DNA sequences encoding the same CDR3. The chain joins TRBV9 to TRBJ2-2; TRBD1 matches 7 bases. V shed 0 bases and J 4 bases; nucleotides not matched to a gene: 6. The germline V gene has CDR1 SGDLS and CDR2 YYNGEE. The CDR3 has 16 amino acids. The CDR3 here is CASSVVGGAGTGELFF. CDR3 DNA: TGTGCCAGCAGCGTAGTAGGGGGCGCGGGCACCGGGGAGCTGTTTTTT.

V usage is TRBV4-2 and J usage is TRBJ1-4, with D hard to call. CDR1 and CDR2 (germline): LGHNA, YNFKEQ. V gave up 1 base and J gave up 0 bases, with 9 bases separating them. This CDR3 is 16 amino acids long. CDR3 DNA: TGTGCCAGCAGCCAAGCTCGGGGAACAACTAATGAAAAACTGTTTTTT. It encodes CASSQARGTTNEKLFF.

By its share, this clone is medium-sized (0.01 to 0.1%). The chain joins TRBV5-6 to TRBJ2-2, with TRBD2 identical over 8 bases. This CDR3 spans 15 amino acids. Trimming at V came to 4 bases and at J to 3 bases, leaving 5 bases not matched to a gene. CDR1 and CDR2 (germline): SGHDT, YYEEEE. The CDR3 sequence: CASSRISGDTGELFF. The CDR3, as DNA: TGTGCCAGCAGCCGTATTAGCGGGGACACCGGGGAGCTGTTTTTT.

This chain joins TRBV7-3 and TRBJ2-2, with TRBD1 matching over 8 bases. The CDR3 sequence is 16 residues long. Germline lookup yields CDR1 SGHTA and CDR2 FQGTGA. After removal of 7 bases from V and 0 bases from J, the junction contained 7 bases not matched to a gene. The CDR3 DNA sequence: TGTGCCAGCAACCCGACAGGGGCCGCGAACACCGGGGAGCTGTTTTTT. Protein sequence: CASNPTGAANTGELFF.

This clone has a single count. V usage is TRBV10-3 and J usage is TRBJ1-4; 9 nucleotides line up with TRBD1. V trimming: 6 bases; J trimming: 8 bases; junction bases outside the gene matches: 7. The CDR3 covers 14 residues. Germline V gives CDR1 ENHRY, CDR2 SYGVKD. In DNA, the CDR3 is TGTGCCATCAGCCAACAGGGGGCCGAGGAAAAACTGTTTTTT. Protein sequence: CAISQQGAEEKLFF.

The V gene is TRBV3-1 (or the pseudogene TRBV3-2), the J gene TRBJ1-5; tentative D call: TRBD1 (6 bases). Germline CDR1 LGHDT, CDR2 YNNKEL (reference sequence). The CDR3 consists of 17 residues. V was trimmed by 2 bases and J by 7 bases, leaving 21 bases between them. CDR3 sequence: CASSQFGGRDRRQPQHF. The CDR3 coding sequence is TGTGCCAGCAGCCAATTCGGGGGGCGAGATCGGCGGCAGCCCCAGCATTTT.